This T cell receptor (beta chain) derives from a study of T cell responses to AZD1222 COVID-19 vaccine. V lost 5 bases and J 0 bases, leaving 12 bases between the germline ends. CDR1 is KGHDR, CDR2 SFDVKD, per germline. CDR3 length: 16 amino acids. As concerns this clone: Its antigen is undetermined.

General observations from the study: Just 5 to 7 AZD1222 recipients were seropositive at baseline. Most donors were white British, females outnumbered males, and clonal diversity was possibly underestimated. Spike-specific TCR repertoires showed rising breadth and depth after two AZD1222 doses.

Profiled with immunoSEQ multiplex PCR; TCRdb holds only in-frame clones, not every one. Of 100,000 to 150,000 clones listed, about 89% are singletons. The clonotype was recovered from an adult in good health. J is TRBJ1-4 and V is TRBV24-1, with D perhaps matching TRBD1 (6 bases). The specimen was peripheral blood, collected on day 0 of AZD1222 vaccination. The CDR3 DNA reads as TGTGCCACCAGTGCGGGACGGACAGCAACTAATGAAAAACTGTTTTTT. It is translated as CATSAGRTATNEKLFF.